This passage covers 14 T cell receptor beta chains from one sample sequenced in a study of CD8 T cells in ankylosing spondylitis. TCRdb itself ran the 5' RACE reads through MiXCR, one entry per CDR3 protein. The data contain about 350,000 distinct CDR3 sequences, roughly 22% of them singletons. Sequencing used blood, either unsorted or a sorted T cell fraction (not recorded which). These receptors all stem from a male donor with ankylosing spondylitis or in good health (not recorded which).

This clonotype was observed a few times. CDR3: CASGAGGTAHEQYF. For the CDR3, the DNA is TGTGCCAGCGGGGCAGGGGGCACCGCCCACGAGCAGTACTTC. The chain employs TRBV12-3 or TRBV12-4 and TRBJ2-7; 8 bases align to TRBD1. V shed 8 bases and J 5 bases; nucleotides not matched to a gene: 11. The CDR3 is 14 amino acids.

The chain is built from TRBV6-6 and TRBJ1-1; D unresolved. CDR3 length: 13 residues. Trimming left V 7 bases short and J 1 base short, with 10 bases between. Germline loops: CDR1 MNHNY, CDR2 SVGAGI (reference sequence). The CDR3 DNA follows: TGTGCCAGCACCCAAACCGGGAACACTGAAGCTTTCTTT. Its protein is CASTQTGNTEAFF.

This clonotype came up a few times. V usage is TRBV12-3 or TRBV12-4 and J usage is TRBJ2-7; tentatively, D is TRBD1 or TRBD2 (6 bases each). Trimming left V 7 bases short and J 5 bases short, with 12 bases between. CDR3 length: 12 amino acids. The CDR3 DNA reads TGTGCCAGCACCCTTCGGGGGCACGAGCAGTACTTC. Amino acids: CASTLRGHEQYF.

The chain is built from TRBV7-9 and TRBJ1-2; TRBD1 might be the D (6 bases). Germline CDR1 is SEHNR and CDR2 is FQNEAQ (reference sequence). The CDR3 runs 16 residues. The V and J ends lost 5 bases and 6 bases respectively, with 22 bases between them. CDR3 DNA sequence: TGTGCCAGCAGCCACTCTGGCCCCGAGGGGGGCGATGGCTACACCTTC. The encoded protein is CASSHSGPEGGDGYTF.

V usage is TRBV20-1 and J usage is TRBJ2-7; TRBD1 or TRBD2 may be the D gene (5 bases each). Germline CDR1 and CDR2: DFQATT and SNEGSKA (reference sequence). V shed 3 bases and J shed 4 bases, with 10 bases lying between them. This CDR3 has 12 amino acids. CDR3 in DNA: TGCAGTGCTAGCGGGACCGGATACGAGCAGTACTTC. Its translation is CSASGTGYEQYF.

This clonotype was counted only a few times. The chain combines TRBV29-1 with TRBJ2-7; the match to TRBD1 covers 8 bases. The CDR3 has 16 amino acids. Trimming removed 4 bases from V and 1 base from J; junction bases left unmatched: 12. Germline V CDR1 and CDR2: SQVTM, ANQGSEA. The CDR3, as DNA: TGCAGCGTTGCGGGACAGGACCTCCTTCCTTCCTACGAGCAGTACTTC. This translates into CSVAGQDLLPSYEQYF.

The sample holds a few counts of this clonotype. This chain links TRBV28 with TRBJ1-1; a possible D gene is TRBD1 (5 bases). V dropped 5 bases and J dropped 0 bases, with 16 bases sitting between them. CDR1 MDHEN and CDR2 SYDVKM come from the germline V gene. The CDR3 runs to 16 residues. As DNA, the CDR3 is TGTGCCAGCAGTCCCCCGGGGGTACAGCTGAACACTGAAGCTTTCTTT. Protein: CASSPPGVQLNTEAFF.

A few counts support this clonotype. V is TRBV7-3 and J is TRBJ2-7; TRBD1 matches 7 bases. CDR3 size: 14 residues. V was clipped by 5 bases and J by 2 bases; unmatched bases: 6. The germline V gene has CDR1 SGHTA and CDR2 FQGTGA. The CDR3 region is CASSPTGAAYEQYF. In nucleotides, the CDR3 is TGTGCCAGCAGCCCTACAGGGGCGGCCTACGAGCAGTACTTC.

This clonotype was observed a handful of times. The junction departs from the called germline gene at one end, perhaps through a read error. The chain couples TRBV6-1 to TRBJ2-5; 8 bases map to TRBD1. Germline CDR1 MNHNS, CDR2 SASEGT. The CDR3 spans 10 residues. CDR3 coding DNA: TGTGCCAGCAGTTTGGGACAGGTCCTTTTC. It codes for CASSLGQVLF.

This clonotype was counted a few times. CDR3 nucleotides: TGTGCCAGCAGTTTAGAGACTAGTCTACTCCAAGAGACCCAGTACTTC. The encoded protein is CASSLETSLLQETQYF. The genes are TRBV12-3 or TRBV12-4 and TRBJ2-5; D is perhaps TRBD2 (6 bases). The CDR3 length is 16 residues. Between the trimmed V and J ends, which lost 1 base and 1 base, there was a span of 13 bases.

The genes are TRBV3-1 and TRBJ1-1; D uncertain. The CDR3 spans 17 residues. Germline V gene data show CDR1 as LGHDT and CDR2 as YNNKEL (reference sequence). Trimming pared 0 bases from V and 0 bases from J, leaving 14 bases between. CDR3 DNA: TGTGCCAGCAGCCAAGAGGTTGGTCGGGGTCTGAACACTGAAGCTTTCTTT. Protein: CASSQEVGRGLNTEAFF.

The CDR3, as DNA: TGTGCCATCAGGGAGACAGGGTCTGGGGCCAACGTCCTGACTTTC. Amino acids: CAIRETGSGANVLTF. This sequence joins TRBV10-3 and TRBJ2-6; 7 positions agree with TRBD1. From germline, CDR1 is ENHRY and CDR2 SYGVKD. V lost 6 bases to trimming and J lost 1 base; unmatched junction nucleotides: 3. The CDR3 length is 15 residues.

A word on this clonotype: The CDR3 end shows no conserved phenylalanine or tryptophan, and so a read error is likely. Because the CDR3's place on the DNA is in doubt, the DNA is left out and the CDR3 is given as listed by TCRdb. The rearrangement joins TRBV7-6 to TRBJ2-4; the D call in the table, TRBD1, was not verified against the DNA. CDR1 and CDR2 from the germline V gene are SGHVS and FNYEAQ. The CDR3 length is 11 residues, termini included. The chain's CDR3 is CASSYRDNGFN.

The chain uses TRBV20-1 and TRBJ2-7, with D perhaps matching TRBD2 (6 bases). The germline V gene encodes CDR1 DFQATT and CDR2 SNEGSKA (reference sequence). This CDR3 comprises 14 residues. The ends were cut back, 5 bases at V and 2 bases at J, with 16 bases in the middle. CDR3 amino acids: CSADRDRGAYEQYF. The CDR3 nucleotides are TGCAGTGCTGACCGGGACCGCGGGGCCTACGAGCAGTACTTC.